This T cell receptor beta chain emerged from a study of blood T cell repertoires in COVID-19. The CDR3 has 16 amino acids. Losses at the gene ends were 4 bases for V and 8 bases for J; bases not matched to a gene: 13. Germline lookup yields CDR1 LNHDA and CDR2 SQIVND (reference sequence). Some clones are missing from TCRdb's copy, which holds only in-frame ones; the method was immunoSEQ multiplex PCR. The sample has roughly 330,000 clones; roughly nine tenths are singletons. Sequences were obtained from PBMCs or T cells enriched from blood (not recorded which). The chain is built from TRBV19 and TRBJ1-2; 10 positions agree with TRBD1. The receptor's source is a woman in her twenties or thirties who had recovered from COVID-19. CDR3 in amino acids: CASSRLGQGEGWGYTF. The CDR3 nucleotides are TGTGCCAGTAGTAGACTCGGACAGGGGGAAGGATGGGGCTACACCTTC.